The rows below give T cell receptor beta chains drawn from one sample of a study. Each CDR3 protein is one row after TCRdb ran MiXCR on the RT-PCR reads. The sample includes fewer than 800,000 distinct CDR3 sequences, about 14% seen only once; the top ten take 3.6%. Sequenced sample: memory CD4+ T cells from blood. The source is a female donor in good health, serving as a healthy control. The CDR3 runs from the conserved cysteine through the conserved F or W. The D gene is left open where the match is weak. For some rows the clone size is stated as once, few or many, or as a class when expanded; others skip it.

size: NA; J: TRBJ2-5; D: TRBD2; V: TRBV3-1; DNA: TGTGCCAGCAGCCAACTGGGACTAGCGGGAGAGACCCAGTACTTC; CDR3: CASSQLGLAGETQYF
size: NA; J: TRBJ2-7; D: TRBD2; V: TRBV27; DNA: TGTGCCAGCAGCTGGACTAGCGGGAACTACGAGCAGTACTTC; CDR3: CASSWTSGNYEQYF
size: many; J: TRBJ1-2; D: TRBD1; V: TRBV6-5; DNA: TGTGCCAGCAGCTACGGGACAGGGGCAGGCTACACCTTC; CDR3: CASSYGTGAGYTF
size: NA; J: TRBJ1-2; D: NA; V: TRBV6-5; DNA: TGTGCCAGCAGTCCAAGCGGACGTCTCTTTACCTTC; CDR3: CASSPSGRLFTF
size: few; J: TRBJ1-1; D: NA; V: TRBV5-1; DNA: TGCGCCAGCAGCCGGACAGATGGGACTGAAGCTTTCTTT; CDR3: CASSRTDGTEAFF
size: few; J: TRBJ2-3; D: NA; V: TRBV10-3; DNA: TGTGCCATCAGTCCAAGCGGGAGCACAGATACGCAGTATTTT; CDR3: CAISPSGSTDTQYF
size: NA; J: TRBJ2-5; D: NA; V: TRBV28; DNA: TGTGCCAGCCGCCGAGGGGGTAACCAAGAGACCCAGTACTTC; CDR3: CASRRGGNQETQYF
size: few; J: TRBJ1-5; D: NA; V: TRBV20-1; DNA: TGCAGTGCTAGGGGAGACTGGGGGGGCAATCAGCCCCAGCATTTT; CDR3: CSARGDWGGNQPQHF
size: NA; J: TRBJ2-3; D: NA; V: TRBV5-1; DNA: TGCGCCAGCAGTGTCGGCGACCGAACAGATACGCAGTATTTT; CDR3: CASSVGDRTDTQYF
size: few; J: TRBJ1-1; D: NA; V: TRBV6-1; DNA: TGTGCCAGCACCCGATCCGGATACACTGAAGCTTTCTTT; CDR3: CASTRSGYTEAFF
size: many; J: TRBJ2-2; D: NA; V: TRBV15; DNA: TGTGCCACCGGTGTAGGGCGCACCGGGGAGCTGTTTTTT; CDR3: CATGVGRTGELFF
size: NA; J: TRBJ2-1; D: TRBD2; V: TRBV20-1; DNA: TGCAGTGCTAGAGATCAGGTAGCGGGAGCGCTTGTGGAGTTCTTC; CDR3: CSARDQVAGALVEFF
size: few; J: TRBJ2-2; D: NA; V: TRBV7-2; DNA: TGTGCCAGCAGCCAGTTCAGGGGATCCGGGGAGCTGTTTTTT; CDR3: CASSQFRGSGELFF
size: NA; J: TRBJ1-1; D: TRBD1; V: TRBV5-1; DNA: TGCGCCAGCAGCATCCGGGACAGGGGCACTGAAGCTTTCTTT; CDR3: CASSIRDRGTEAFF